This TCR beta chain is from a study of blood T cell repertoires in COVID-19. Across the whole study: Donors in the United States, Italy and Spain gave samples during acute or convalescent COVID-19. T cells, B-cell-depleted T cells, or PBMCs supplied cDNA or gDNA.

Germline V gives CDR1 SGHTA, CDR2 FQGNSA. V shed 3 bases and J shed 1 base, with 6 bases lying between them. The CDR3 spans 13 residues. In the authors' methods: Reference gene primer amplification gave nucleated cell count estimates. TCRdb's copy holds only in-frame clones and misses some; the assay was immunoSEQ multiplex PCR. V and J calls plus clone size are reproduced from that table; the DNA served to infer D and trimming. The table lists 90,000 to 120,000 clones, about two thirds of them singletons. V and J are TRBV7-2 and TRBJ1-1, with no clear D. Sequencing was carried out using peripheral blood. The TCR was taken from a woman aged 40 to 50 with acute or convalescent COVID-19. The CDR3 coding sequence is TGTGCCAGCAGCTTGGGCAGGAACACTGAAGCTTTCTTT. Translating it yields CASSLGRNTEAFF.